The clone carrying this T cell receptor (beta chain) has more than one count but fewer than ten. The sample originates from a study of blood T cell repertoires in COVID-19. CDR3 length: 16 amino acids. Some clones are missing from TCRdb's copy, which holds only in-frame ones; the method was immunoSEQ multiplex PCR. The sample has about 400,000 clones; approximately 84% are singletons. The sample comprised PBMCs or T cells enriched from blood (not recorded which). The chain couples TRBV21-1 to TRBJ1-2; the listed D gene, TRBD1, was not tested against the DNA. TRBV21-1 is classified as a pseudogene. This sequence originates from a woman aged 30 to 39 who had recovered from COVID-19. CDR3 nucleotides: TGTGCCAGCAGCAAAGGCAGGGGCTTGGCTAACTATGGCTACACCTTC. Amino acid sequence: CASSKGRGLANYGYTF.